Listed here are 31 T cell receptor beta chains from one sample, sequenced in a study of Tregs in tolerant kidney transplant recipients. The nonmyeloablative bone marrow transplants came from related graft donors, with transient mixed chimerism. Some clones are missing from TCRdb's copy, which holds only in-frame ones; the method was immunoSEQ multiplex PCR. The profile shows about 81,000 clones, 75% to 95% of them singletons. The material sequenced was CD4+ T cells from blood (PBMCs), taken 24 months after the transplant. All receptors come from a human patient who received a combined kidney and bone marrow transplant. Some of the T cells may derive from the graft donor.

On this clone itself: The junction differs from germline at one of its ends, possibly a read error. The sample has other DNA sequences that encode this CDR3 too. This CDR3 is CASSADREQPQHF. In DNA, the CDR3 is TGTGCTAGCAGCGCGGACAGGGAGCAGCCCCAGCATTTT. The chain has TRBV11-2 and TRBJ1-5, with 8 bases that match TRBD1. Germline CDR1 SGHAT, CDR2 FQNNGV. The CDR3 has 13 amino acids.

The rearrangement links TRBV27 to TRBJ1-2; TRBD1 agrees at 9 bases. Trimming at V came to 3 bases and at J to 4 bases, leaving 9 bases not matched to a gene. Germline V gene data show CDR1 as MNHEY and CDR2 as SMNVEV (reference sequence). The CDR3 is made up of 16 amino acids. CDR3 nucleotide sequence: TGTGCCAGCAGTTTGAGGTGGACAGGGGAGATCTATGGCTACACCTTC. Translating gives CASSLRWTGEIYGYTF.

This chain uses TRBV19 with TRBJ1-2; 7 bases match TRBD1. J lost 10 bases, V lost 3 bases, and 14 bases had no gene match. This CDR3 contains 15 residues. Germline V gives CDR1 LNHDA, CDR2 SQIVND (reference sequence). CDR3 bases: TGTGCCAGTAGTATTTTTTACAGGGGTGACCAAGACTACACCTTC. It translates to CASSIFYRGDQDYTF. The whole variable domain, remainder taken from reference TRBV19 and TRBJ1-2, is DGGITQSPKYLFRKEGQNVTLSCEQNLNHDAMYWYRQDPGQGLRLIYYSQIVNDFQKGDIAEGYSVSREKKESFPLTVTSAQKNPTAFYLCASSIFYRGDQDYTFGSGTRLTVV.

This clone was seen once. The chain is built from TRBV5-3 and TRBJ2-2; 7 positions match TRBD1. TRBV5-3 is flagged as an ORF with uncertain function. J lost 4 bases, V lost 0 bases, and 3 bases had no gene match. CDR3 size: 15 residues. This chain's CDR3 is CARSLVQGCTGELFF. DNA of the CDR3: TGTGCCAGAAGCTTGGTACAGGGGTGCACCGGGGAGCTGTTTTTT.

V and J are TRBV11-3 and TRBJ1-1; D is unresolved. The CDR3 extends over 13 amino acids. Germline CDR1 and CDR2: SGHNT and YENEEA. V gave up 5 bases and J gave up 1 base, with 8 bases separating them. The CDR3: CASSAGWNTEAFF. The CDR3 coding sequence is TGTGCCAGCAGCGCGGGGTGGAACACTGAAGCTTTCTTT.

The rearrangement joins TRBV27 to TRBJ2-3; TRBD2 is a possible D gene (6 bases). CDR1 and CDR2 from the germline V gene are MNHEY and SMNVEV (reference sequence). The CDR3 is 17 amino acids. V dropped 5 bases and J dropped 4 bases, with 22 bases sitting between them. CDR3 region: CASSPWGEAGRADTQYF. The CDR3 DNA is TGTGCCAGCAGTCCTTGGGGGGAGGCGGGTCGGGCAGATACGCAGTATTTT.

This clone was recorded once. In DNA form, the CDR3 reads TGTGCCAGCAGCTTATTCAGGGGATCGAGCACAGATACGCAGTATTTT. Translation: CASSLFRGSSTDTQYF. The rearrangement links TRBV7-2 to TRBJ2-3; a weak D match, TRBD1 (6 bases). The CDR3 sequence is 16 residues long. Germline V gene data show CDR1 as SGHTA and CDR2 as FQGNSA. With 2 bases removed from V and 0 bases from J, the gap between germline ends came to 12 bases. The full variable domain, rest sourced from reference TRBV7-2 and TRBJ2-3, is GAGVSQSPSNKVTEKGKDVELRCDPISGHTALYWYRQSLGQGLEFLIYFQGNSAPDKSGLPSDRFSAERTGGSVSTLTIQRTQQEDSAVYLCASSLFRGSSTDTQYFGPGTRLTVL.

This chain joins TRBV12-5 and TRBJ2-7; 12 bases are a match to TRBD2. The CDR3 runs 18 residues. CDR1 and CDR2 (germline): LGHNT, FRNRAP. The V and J ends lost 1 base and 6 bases, in that order; junction bases with no gene match: 13. This chain's CDR3 is CASGLGLAGVTGILEQYF. The DNA for the CDR3 is TGTGCTAGTGGTTTGGGACTAGCGGGAGTAACGGGGATACTCGAGCAGTACTTC.

The chain links TRBV11-3 to TRBJ1-1; possible D gene TRBD1, 5 bases. V was clipped by 6 bases and J by 1 base, with 9 bases between them. The CDR3 loop spans 13 amino acids. The germline V gene has CDR1 SGHNT and CDR2 YENEEA. The CDR3 DNA follows: TGTGCCAGCAGAAGAACAGGGAACACTGAAGCTTTCTTT. It yields the protein CASRRTGNTEAFF.

The genes are TRBV30 and TRBJ2-3; D may be TRBD2 (7 bases). This CDR3 region has 13 residues. Germline CDR1 is GTSNPN and CDR2 is SVGIG (reference sequence). The CDR3 nucleotides are TGTGCGGGGGGGGGCGGGAAGGCAAATACGCAGTATTTT. Protein sequence: CAGGGGKANTQYF.

The chain is built from TRBV6-5 and TRBJ2-2; D possibly corresponds to TRBD2 (5 bases). The V and J ends lost 3 bases and 5 bases respectively, with 10 bases between them. CDR3 length: 14 amino acids. Per germline, CDR1 MNHEY and CDR2 SVGAGI. As DNA, the CDR3 is TGTGCCAGCAGTTATGGGCCGGGGACCGGGGAGCTGTTTTTT. It is translated as CASSYGPGTGELFF.

V and J are TRBV28 and TRBJ2-7; maybe TRBD1 (7 bases). V dropped 2 bases and J dropped 1 base, with 18 bases sitting between them. The CDR3 is 17 amino acids. Germline CDR1 MDHEN, CDR2 SYDVKM. Here the CDR3 DNA reads TGTGCCAGCAGTTTAGGGTTGCCGACAGGGAGGTCCTACGAGCAGTACTTC. It specifies CASSLGLPTGRSYEQYF.

This chain links TRBV19 with TRBJ2-1; D ambiguous. V lost 3 bases and J 4 bases, leaving 7 bases between the germline ends. The CDR3 runs to 13 residues. Per the germline V gene, CDR1 is LNHDA and CDR2 is SQIVND (reference sequence). CDR3 loop: CASSIARYNEQFF. Written as DNA, the CDR3 is TGTGCCAGTAGTATCGCCCGGTACAATGAGCAGTTCTTC.

The V call is TRBV19, the J call TRBJ1-3, with D perhaps matching TRBD1 (6 bases). This CDR3 spans 17 amino acids. The germline CDR1 and CDR2 sequences are LNHDA and SQIVND (reference sequence). With 5 bases removed from V and 4 bases from J, the gap between germline ends came to 21 bases. CDR3 sequence (DNA): TGTGCCAGTAGTGTCCGAGTTTTTCAGGGACAAGGAAACACCATATATTTT. Encoded protein: CASSVRVFQGQGNTIYF.

The chain carries TRBV18 and TRBJ2-5; 7 bases agree with TRBD2. V lost 3 bases and J lost 1; bases outside the gene matches: 11. The germline gives CDR1 KGHSH, CDR2 LQKENI. The CDR3 totals 17 residues. The CDR3 spells CASSPAAGLGGQETQYF. CDR3 nucleotide sequence: TGTGCCAGCTCACCGGCCGCCGGACTAGGAGGCCAAGAGACCCAGTACTTC.

The gene calls are TRBV5-1 and TRBJ2-1, with 7 bases matching TRBD2. The CDR3 sequence is 14 residues long. Germline CDR1 and CDR2: SGHRS and YFSETQ. With 6 bases clipped from V and 1 base from J, the junction kept 4 bases outside the gene matches. The CDR3 nucleotides read TGCGCCAGCAATGGCGGGGGATCCTACAATGAGCAGTTCTTC. Protein sequence: CASNGGGSYNEQFF.

The chain combines TRBV7-2 with TRBJ1-4, with no clear D. Trimming removed 3 bases from V and 4 bases from J, with 3 bases in between. The germline CDR1 and CDR2 sequences are SGHTA and FQGNSA. The CDR3 extends over 12 amino acids. CDR3 amino acids: CASSFRNEKLFF. Written as DNA, the CDR3 is TGTGCCAGCAGCTTCCGTAATGAAAAACTGTTTTTT.

The chain carries TRBV5-1 and TRBJ2-7; 9 bases are shared with TRBD1. With V trimmed by 3 bases and J by 2 bases, 6 bases remained unmatched. The CDR3 has 15 residues. Germline CDR1 and CDR2: SGHRS and YFSETQ. In DNA form, the CDR3 reads TGCGCCAGCAGCTCGGGACAGGGAAGCACCTACGAGCAGTACTTC. Amino acids: CASSSGQGSTYEQYF.

The chain couples TRBV7-6 to TRBJ2-1; D may be TRBD2 (6 bases). The CDR3 covers 16 residues. From germline, CDR1 is SGHVS and CDR2 FNYEAQ. Trimming took 3 bases from V and 4 from J, leaving 16 bases between them. CDR3 in amino acids: CASSFMGGTGYNEQFF. The DNA for the CDR3 is TGTGCCAGCAGCTTTATGGGCGGGACGGGATACAATGAGCAGTTCTTC.

Concerning this clone itself: At the DNA level, this CDR3 is encoded by other sequences in the same sample as well. The gene calls are TRBV11-2 and TRBJ1-6; D is undetermined. With 4 bases removed from V and 4 bases from J, the gap between germline ends came to 17 bases. The CDR3 runs to 17 residues. Germline CDR1 and CDR2: SGHAT and FQNNGV. The CDR3 DNA reads TGTGCCAGCAGCTCGATCAGTGGAGGACCGTATAATTCACCCCTCCACTTT. Encoded protein: CASSSISGGPYNSPLHF.

This clone appeared a single time. The V call is TRBV7-2, the J call TRBJ1-1, with 8 bases aligning to TRBD1. V lost 1 base and J lost 8; bases outside the gene matches: 0. The germline V gene has CDR1 SGHTA and CDR2 FQGNSA. The CDR3 spans 12 residues. CDR3 sequence reads: CASSLDRGEAFF. As DNA, the CDR3 is TGTGCCAGCAGCTTAGACAGGGGGGAAGCTTTCTTT.

The sample holds one count of this clone. The chain recombines TRBV28 with TRBJ2-6; TRBD2 is a possible D gene (6 bases). The V gene's germline CDR1 is MDHEN and CDR2 SYDVKM. The V end lost 2 bases, the J end lost 13 bases, and 9 bases lay between the germline ends. The CDR3 contains 12 residues. The CDR3 is CASSLGRKVLTF. CDR3 coding DNA: TGTGCCAGCAGTTTAGGGAGGAAGGTCCTGACTTTC.

The chain couples TRBV30 to TRBJ2-1; 8 bases are shared with TRBD2. From germline, CDR1 is GTSNPN and CDR2 SVGIG (reference sequence). This CDR3 comprises 17 residues. The J segment lost 5 bases and the V segment lost 0 bases, leaving 12 bases of the junction unmatched. The CDR3 loop reads CAWSVLGSGSSNNEQFF. DNA for the CDR3: TGTGCCTGGAGTGTACTCGGCAGCGGGAGCTCTAACAATGAGCAGTTCTTC.

V usage is TRBV21-1 and J usage is TRBJ2-7; whether TRBD2, the table's D call, matches the DNA was not checked. TRBV21-1 is termed a pseudogene. The CDR3 contains 16 residues. This chain's CDR3 is CASSKGGLGAPYEQYF. The CDR3 DNA sequence: TGTGCCAGCAGCAAAGGGGGACTAGGGGCACCCTACGAGCAGTACTTC.

This sequence joins TRBV30 and TRBJ1-2, with D uncertain. The V gene's germline CDR1 is GTSNPN and CDR2 SVGIG (reference sequence). The V end was cut by 0 bases, the J end by 0 bases, with 8 bases between. This CDR3 has 14 residues. CDR3 sequence reads: CAWSVLVTNYGYTF. The CDR3 DNA reads as TGTGCCTGGAGTGTACTGGTTACTAACTATGGCTACACCTTC.

The V gene is TRBV7-8, the J gene TRBJ1-2, with 7 bases fitting TRBD1. The junction had 7 bases not matched to a gene; V was cut back by 5 bases and J by 1 base. This CDR3 contains 15 residues. CDR1 and CDR2 from the germline V gene are SGHVS and FQNEAQ. The CDR3 coding sequence is TGTGCCAGCAGCCCGGAGGACAGGTTTAACTATGGCTACACCTTC. This sequence encodes CASSPEDRFNYGYTF.

The V call is TRBV6-5, the J call TRBJ2-7; D is perhaps TRBD1 (6 bases). The CDR3 length is 13 residues. Germline loops: CDR1 MNHEY, CDR2 SVGAGI. The V end lost 6 bases, the J end lost 3 bases, and 12 bases lay between the germline ends. This chain's CDR3 is CASSPGTHYEQYF. The CDR3 DNA reads TGTGCCAGCAGCCCCGGGACACACTACGAGCAGTACTTC.

J is TRBJ1-3 and V is TRBV19; possibly TRBD1 for D (6 bases). The CDR3 sequence is 18 residues long. CDR1 is LNHDA, CDR2 SQIVND, per germline (reference sequence). V dropped 5 bases and J dropped 6 bases, with 26 bases sitting between them. As DNA, the CDR3 is TGTGCCAGTAGTCCCCGGGGGGGGCGGCCAATTGAAGAAAACACCATATATTTT. The encoded protein is CASSPRGGRPIEENTIYF.

The chain joins TRBV4-2 to TRBJ1-4, with D uncertain. V was trimmed by 1 base and J by 8 bases, leaving 2 bases between them. Germline-derived CDR1 and CDR2 are LGHNA and YNFKEQ. The CDR3 is 11 residues long. CDR3 DNA: TGTGCCAGCAGCCAAGCGGAAAAACTGTTTTTT. It codes for CASSQAEKLFF.

This clone was picked up a small number of times. The chain combines TRBV5-4 with TRBJ1-3, with D unclear. The CDR3 contains 14 residues. V lost 0 bases and J 0 bases, leaving 4 bases between the germline ends. Germline CDR1 and CDR2: SGHNT and YYREEE (reference sequence). CDR3 in amino acids: CASSLGSSGNTIYF. Written as DNA, the CDR3 is TGTGCCAGCAGCTTGGGGAGCTCTGGAAACACCATATATTTT.

The chain combines TRBV15 with TRBJ2-3; tentative D call: TRBD2 (6 bases). Trimming took off 1 base at V and 4 bases at J, with 9 bases between the two ends. Germline CDR1 LNHNV, CDR2 YYDKDF (reference sequence). The CDR3 consists of 14 residues. CDR3: CATSRAPSADTQYF. CDR3 DNA sequence: TGTGCCACCAGCAGAGCCCCTAGCGCAGATACGCAGTATTTT.